A selection of T cell receptor beta chains follows, all from one sample in a study of cytomegalovirus exposure and HLA in healthy donors. Clones were sequenced by immunoSEQ multiplex PCR, and TCRdb holds only the in-frame ones, with some missing. The sample has 130,000 or so clones, 88% seen once. The sample taken for sequencing was PBMCs. Receptors were obtained from a woman aged 40 to 50 in good health and CMV-seronegative. The conserved cysteine and the conserved F or W are not part of the CDR3 here. Some rows mark clone size as missing; the rest say once, few, many or name a class of expanded clone.

j_gene: TRBJ2-5; v_gene: TRBV4-2; abundance: .; CDR3aa: ASSLAGGETQY
j_gene: TRBJ2-2; v_gene: TRBV7-8; abundance: .; CDR3aa: ASSFPGDTGELF
j_gene: TRBJ1-1; v_gene: TRBV11-3; abundance: .; CDR3aa: ASSFSQGNTEAF
j_gene: TRBJ2-2; v_gene: TRBV21-1; abundance: .; CDR3aa: ASRGEGGPTGELF
j_gene: TRBJ1-1; v_gene: TRBV6-5; abundance: once; CDR3aa: ATRRQGATEAF
j_gene: TRBJ2-1; v_gene: TRBV28; abundance: once; CDR3aa: ASSQTGTGGFNEQF
j_gene: TRBJ2-7; v_gene: TRBV30; abundance: .; CDR3aa: TWSVPGGYDYEQY
j_gene: TRBJ1-3; v_gene: TRBV7-9; abundance: .; CDR3aa: ASSPSSSANPIY
j_gene: TRBJ2-2; v_gene: TRBV6-5; abundance: .; CDR3aa: ASRRDFVGELF
j_gene: TRBJ2-5; v_gene: TRBV4-3; abundance: .; CDR3aa: ASSQGGLAGVETQY
j_gene: TRBJ2-1; v_gene: TRBV7-2; abundance: .; CDR3aa: ASSTSGLAGINEQF
j_gene: TRBJ1-3; v_gene: TRBV5-6; abundance: .; CDR3aa: ASSSPTIY
j_gene: TRBJ2-5; v_gene: TRBV6-5; abundance: .; CDR3aa: ASSRDFQETQY
j_gene: TRBJ1-3; v_gene: TRBV5-6; abundance: .; CDR3aa: ASSSGQVSGNTIY
j_gene: TRBJ2-1; v_gene: TRBV29-1; abundance: .; CDR3aa: SVGRDFGQF
j_gene: TRBJ1-1; v_gene: TRBV6-1; abundance: .; CDR3aa: ASSEVSRDRNTEAF
j_gene: TRBJ1-2; v_gene: TRBV29-1; abundance: .; CDR3aa: SVEDQDRGYGYT
j_gene: TRBJ1-2; v_gene: TRBV19; abundance: .; CDR3aa: ASSILGGAYGYT
j_gene: TRBJ2-7; v_gene: TRBV6-5; abundance: .; CDR3aa: ASSSPSGLSSYEQY
j_gene: TRBJ2-2; v_gene: TRBV5-1; abundance: .; CDR3aa: ASSLALANTGELF
j_gene: TRBJ2-5; v_gene: TRBV7-9; abundance: .; CDR3aa: ASSLSTGGTQY
j_gene: TRBJ2-3; v_gene: TRBV7-9; abundance: .; CDR3aa: ASSLGASGASTDTQY
j_gene: TRBJ2-3; v_gene: TRBV2; abundance: .; CDR3aa: ASSRVVDTQY
j_gene: TRBJ1-2; v_gene: TRBV7-9; abundance: .; CDR3aa: SSSLGAQNYGYT
j_gene: TRBJ1-2; v_gene: TRBV6-6; abundance: .; CDR3aa: ASSSGQNYGYT